This entry describes one T cell receptor (beta chain). The antigen is undetermined. The data are from a study of shared clonotypes between healthy human individuals. Study-level results: Generally, naive subsets came out with larger estimated richness than memory subsets.

CD8 cells classed as naive were CD45RO-negative and positively selected for CCR7, excluding terminally differentiated effector memory CD45RA+ cells. This CDR3 spans 13 amino acids. Germline CDR1 is LGHNA and CDR2 is YNFKEQ. The V and J ends lost 4 bases and 0 bases respectively, with 7 bases between them. Clones were sequenced by immunoSEQ multiplex PCR, and TCRdb holds only the in-frame ones, with some missing. The sample yields approximately 2,000,000 clones, roughly 95% seen once. The receptor comes from a man between 18 and 35 years old in good health. Some clones in this sample may be carry-over from other donors' samples. Sequencing was carried out using naive CD8+ T cells from PBMCs. The rearrangement joins TRBV4-2 to TRBJ2-7, with D hard to call. The CDR3 sequence is CASSLPSSYEQYF. The CDR3 nucleotides read TGTGCCAGCAGCCTACCTAGCTCCTACGAGCAGTACTTC.